This is a list of T cell receptor beta chains from one sample in a study of blood T cell repertoires in COVID-19. The assay was immunoSEQ multiplex PCR, and TCRdb's table has in-frame clones only and misses some. The data contain hundreds of thousands of clones, nearly 90% of them singletons. Sequencing was carried out using PBMCs or T cells enriched from blood (not recorded which). Source of these receptors: a woman aged 45-65 years who had been exposed to COVID-19. CDR3s include the opening cysteine and the closing phenylalanine or tryptophan. Fields, in order: CDR3 length, D gene, V gene, J gene, clone size, CDR3 DNA, CDR3 protein. The D gene is left open where the match is weak. Clone size is given for some rows only: seen once, a few or many times, or a class if the clone is expanded.

15,TRBD2,TRBV5-4,TRBJ2-5,-,TGTGCCAGCAGCTCCCCGGGACTAGCCTTGGAGACCCAGTACTTC,CASSSPGLALETQYF
15,TRBD1,TRBV2,TRBJ1-1,few,TGTGCCAGCAGAGGACAGGGGACCTTGAACACTGAAGCTTTCTTT,CASRGQGTLNTEAFF
15,-,TRBV5-1,TRBJ1-2,once,TGCGCCAGCAGCTTGGGACAGAGAGATAACTATGGCTACACCTTC,CASSLGQRDNYGYTF
15,TRBD1,TRBV18,TRBJ1-5,-,TGTGCCAGCTCACCCACAGGGGGCCTCAATCAGCCCCAGCATTTT,CASSPTGGLNQPQHF
15,TRBD1,TRBV19,TRBJ2-1,few,TGTGCCAGCGACTCCGGGACAGGAATATACAATGAGCAGTTCTTC,CASDSGTGIYNEQFF
17,TRBD2,TRBV27,TRBJ2-1,-,TGTGCCAGCAGTTTAGTATGGGGACTAGCGGGGGCCAAAGAGCAGTTCTTC,CASSLVWGLAGAKEQFF
15,TRBD1,TRBV28,TRBJ1-5,-,TGTGCCAGCAGTCCCAGGGGGCTTGGCAATCAGCCCCAGCATTTT,CASSPRGLGNQPQHF
15,TRBD1,TRBV12-5,TRBJ2-7,-,TGTGCTAGTGCCCTGGGGGGACAGGGGATCTACGAGCAGTACTTC,CASALGGQGIYEQYF
12,-,TRBV5-6,TRBJ2-3,-,TGTGCCAGCAGCCTTACCCAGGATACGCAGTATTTT,CASSLTQDTQYF
15,-,TRBV28,TRBJ1-2,once,TGTGCCAGCAGTCTTGGGGGGGCCGGGGACTATGGCTACACCTTC,CASSLGGAGDYGYTF
15,-,TRBV28,TRBJ1-3,few,TGTGCCAGCAGTTTCGTGGGGGCTGGTGGAAACACCATATATTTT,CASSFVGAGGNTIYF
15,-,TRBV18,TRBJ1-3,-,TGTGCCAGCTCACAAACAGGAGCTGGCGGAAACACCATATATTTT,CASSQTGAGGNTIYF
16,-,TRBV28,TRBJ1-1,-,TGTGCCAGCAGCCAGAATGGGGGGTTTCTGAACACTGAAGCTTTCTTT,CASSQNGGFLNTEAFF
13,-,TRBV3-1/TRBV3-2,TRBJ2-1,once,TGTGCCAGCAGCCAACTGGGAGAGAATGAGCAGTTCTTC,CASSQLGENEQFF
15,-,TRBV28,TRBJ1-6,-,TGTGCCAGCAGTCCCCCCGCGGGACCAAACTCACCCCTCCACTTT,CASSPPAGPNSPLHF
16,-,TRBV9,TRBJ1-2,-,TGTGCCAGCAGCGTAACCGCCGGGACAACTAACTATGGCTACACCTTC,CASSVTAGTTNYGYTF
13,TRBD1,TRBV9,TRBJ1-1,-,TGTGCCAGCAGCGTAGGGGGACAGGGAGAAGCTTTCTTT,CASSVGGQGEAFF
15,TRBD1,TRBV5-4,TRBJ2-3,-,TGTGCCAGCAGCAAAGACAGGGGGAGCACAGATACGCAGTATTTT,CASSKDRGSTDTQYF
13,-,TRBV25-1,TRBJ2-2,few,TGTGCCAGCAGTCTAGGGGCCACCGGGGAGCTGTTTTTT,CASSLGATGELFF
17,TRBD1,TRBV5-8,TRBJ1-5,-,TGTGCCAGCAGCCCCGGATACCAACAGGGGGCCAATCAGCCCCAGCATTTT,CASSPGYQQGANQPQHF
15,TRBD1,TRBV5-1,TRBJ2-7,few,TGCGCCAGCAGCCCCGGGACAGGTGTTACCTACGAGCAGTACTTC,CASSPGTGVTYEQYF
14,-,TRBV19,TRBJ1-1,-,TGTGCCAGTAGTATGAGGCGGCCGAACACTGAAGCTTTCTTT,CASSMRRPNTEAFF
14,-,TRBV19,TRBJ1-1,once,TGTGCCAGTAGTATTAACAGGGAATTGACTGAAGCTTTCTTT,CASSINRELTEAFF
15,-,TRBV7-8,TRBJ2-1,-,TGTGCCAGCAGCTTAGCGCTAGGCGGGGTGAATGAGCAGTTCTTC,CASSLALGGVNEQFF
14,-,TRBV5-8,TRBJ2-5,-,TGTGCCAGCAGCTTGGGGCGGATCCAAGAGACCCAGTACTTC,CASSLGRIQETQYF
11,-,TRBV12-3/TRBV12-4,TRBJ2-5,-,TGTGCCAGCAGTTTATTCGGGACCCAGTACTTC,CASSLFGTQYF
15,TRBD2,TRBV11-3,TRBJ2-1,-,TGTGCCAGCAGCTCGGGACTAGCGGGGTACAATGAGCAGTTCTTC,CASSSGLAGYNEQFF
15,TRBD2,TRBV28,TRBJ2-7,-,TGTGCCAGCAGTTTAGAAGCGGGGGGGTATCTTGAGCAGTACTTC,CASSLEAGGYLEQYF
14,-,TRBV19,TRBJ1-2,-,TGTGCCAGTAGTATTCAGGGTACGGGCTATGGCTACACCTTC,CASSIQGTGYGYTF
13,TRBD1,TRBV2,TRBJ1-5,-,TGTGCCAGCGGGACAGGGGGCAATCAGCCCCAGCATTTT,CASGTGGNQPQHF
14,-,TRBV3-1/TRBV3-2,TRBJ1-1,-,TGTGCCAGCACCAAGCAAACACAGGGCCGTGAAGCTTTCTTT,CASTKQTQGREAFF
12,-,TRBV5-1,TRBJ1-2,-,TGCGCCAGCAGCTTGGAGGGGCATGGCTACACCTTC,CASSLEGHGYTF
15,-,TRBV2,TRBJ1-1,-,TGTGCCAGCGCCCCGCGCCACGGGGGGAACACTGAAGCTTTCTTT,CASAPRHGGNTEAFF
14,-,TRBV7-9,TRBJ2-1,-,TGTGCCAGCAGCGCCGGGGGGCCGGGCGATGAGCAGTTCTTC,CASSAGGPGDEQFF
14,-,TRBV7-2,TRBJ2-1,-,TGTGCCAGCAGCGCTGGGGGGTCCTACAATGAGCAGTTCTTC,CASSAGGSYNEQFF
16,TRBD1,TRBV11-1,TRBJ2-5,-,TGTGCCAGCAGCTTAAGTTCACAGGGGCCCGTCCAGACCCAGTACTTC,CASSLSSQGPVQTQYF
14,TRBD2,TRBV3-1/TRBV3-2,TRBJ2-1,-,TGTGCCAGCAGTCTCGGGGGGGCTACACCCTTCAAGTTCTTC,CASSLGGATPFKFF
13,-,TRBV19,TRBJ1-2,-,TGTGCCAGTAAAACAGGGCTCTACTATGGCTACACCTTC,CASKTGLYYGYTF
13,-,TRBV5-8,TRBJ1-2,few,TGTGCCAGCAACCTCGGGATCTTGGATGGCTACACCTTC,CASNLGILDGYTF
15,TRBD2,TRBV7-6,TRBJ2-7,-,TGTGCCAGCAGCTTAGCGCCGGCTAGCGGGGGGGAGCAGTACTTC,CASSLAPASGGEQYF
13,TRBD1,TRBV12-3/TRBV12-4,TRBJ1-1,-,TGTGCCAGCAGTCCGACAGGGGGCGCTCGAGCTTTCTTT,CASSPTGGARAFF
15,-,TRBV6-1,TRBJ1-6,-,TGTGCCAGCAGTGAAGACCTTAACGGTGGGCTACCCCTCCACTTT,CASSEDLNGGLPLHF
13,-,TRBV19,TRBJ1-2,-,TGTGCCAGTAGTCTCCCTGGCGGATATGGCTACACCTTC,CASSLPGGYGYTF
15,TRBD1,TRBV7-9,TRBJ2-1,-,TGTGCCAGCAGCTTAGGGCCTCAAGGGGGACAGGAGCAGTTCTTC,CASSLGPQGGQEQFF
13,-,TRBV24-1,TRBJ1-2,once,TGTGCCACCAGTGACAGACACAGTTATGGCTACACCTTC,CATSDRHSYGYTF
15,-,TRBV28,TRBJ1-3,-,TGTGCCAGCAGTTTGCGACTGAACTCTGGAAACACCATATATTTT,CASSLRLNSGNTIYF
12,TRBD2,TRBV30,TRBJ2-7,-,TGTGCCTGGGGGACTAGCGGGTACGAGCAGTACTTC,CAWGTSGYEQYF
16,-,TRBV6-2/TRBV6-3,TRBJ2-2,-,TGTGCCAGCAGTTACTCGGACAGACGCTACACCGGGGAGCTGTTTTTT,CASSYSDRRYTGELFF
14,-,TRBV15,TRBJ2-2,-,TGTGCCACCAGCGTCGGACAGAACACCGGGGAGCTGTTTTTT,CATSVGQNTGELFF
13,TRBD1,TRBV5-4,TRBJ1-5,-,TGTGCCAGCAGCCCGGGGACAGGGCAGCCCCAGCATTTT,CASSPGTGQPQHF
19,TRBD1,TRBV19,TRBJ2-3,-,TGTGCCAGTAGTATGACGGGACAGGGGTCCCTTTTAGGCACAGATACGCAGTATTTT,CASSMTGQGSLLGTDTQYF
13,-,TRBV14,TRBJ2-2,-,TGTGCCAGCAGCCAGGCTAACACCGGGGAGCTGTTTTTT,CASSQANTGELFF
13,-,TRBV11-2,TRBJ2-7,-,TGTGCCAGCAGCTTAAGTGACTCGCGGGGGCAGTACTTC,CASSLSDSRGQYF
16,-,TRBV19,TRBJ1-1,-,TGTGCCAGTAGTCCCGGGAGGCCCTCGGGGAACACTGAAGCTTTCTTT,CASSPGRPSGNTEAFF
14,-,TRBV29-1,TRBJ1-3,-,TGCAGCGTTACGACAGAGAACTCGAGAAACACCATATATTTT,CSVTTENSRNTIYF